The 20 T cell receptor beta chains below come from one sample, sequenced in a study of T cells in Graves' hyperthyroidism and ophthalmopathy (dated by TCRdb to between 2018 and 2020). The library was obtained by multiplex PCR. Sequencing instrument: Illumina HiSeq 2000. The TCR beta CDR3 regions were amplified from RNA transcripts. The TCR CDR3 was subjected to a first round of RT-PCR using the HTBI primer set and the Qiagen OneStep RT-PCR kit. TCRdb reprocessing: public reads trimmed at Q25 with fastp, clones called with MiXCR, in-frame beta chains kept. Rows merge per CDR3 protein into single entries with the most common DNA and genes. Across this sample there are some 570,000 distinct CDR3 sequences, with approximately 15% seen only once. The ten most abundant clones make up over 6% of the sample. The material sequenced was blood. These receptor sequences come from a woman aged 18-35 years with Graves' ophthalmopathy.

The chain uses TRBV19 and TRBJ2-5; TRBD2 agrees at 7 bases. The ends lost 7 bases at V and 1 base at J; junction bases unmatched: 9. Germline CDR1 is LNHDA and CDR2 is SQIVND (reference sequence). There are 15 residues in the CDR3. DNA for the CDR3: TGTGCCAGTACCCTCGGTAGCGGGTCCCAAGAGACCCAGTACTTC. This encodes CASTLGSGSQETQYF.

This clonotype came up many times. CDR3 in amino acids: CASRLAGGGTSEQYF. Here the CDR3 DNA reads TGTGCCAGCAGACTAGCGGGAGGTGGTACGAGCGAGCAGTACTTC. The chain combines TRBV7-2 with TRBJ2-7; 12 nucleotides match TRBD2. With 6 bases clipped from V and 6 bases from J, the junction kept 9 bases outside the gene matches. The V gene's germline CDR1 is SGHTA and CDR2 FQGNSA. The CDR3 consists of 15 residues.

This clonotype was observed at least ten times. The V gene is TRBV7-9, the J gene TRBJ1-1; unclear D gene. This CDR3 region has 15 residues. V dropped 5 bases and J dropped 0 bases, with 13 bases sitting between them. In germline, CDR1 is SEHNR, CDR2 FQNEAQ (reference sequence). CDR3 protein: CASSRRPALNTEAFF. The CDR3 bases are TGTGCCAGCAGCCGACGACCGGCCTTGAACACTGAAGCTTTCTTT.

The chain joins TRBV6-4 to TRBJ1-1; tentative D call: TRBD1 (5 bases). The germline gives CDR1 MRHNA, CDR2 SNTAGT. The CDR3 extends over 16 amino acids. V lost 2 bases and J 4 bases, leaving 17 bases between the germline ends. CDR3 DNA: TGTGCCAGCAGTGACGAGCGGGGGGTGGTGGGCACTGAAGCTTTCTTT. This sequence encodes CASSDERGVVGTEAFF.

This clonotype was observed many times. The chain couples TRBV20-1 to TRBJ2-2; 8 nucleotides agree with TRBD2. The CDR3 covers 14 residues. Unmatched junction bases numbered 7, after V lost 5 bases and J lost 5 bases. Germline V gene sequence: CDR1 DFQATT, CDR2 SNEGSKA (reference sequence). CDR3 loop: CSAPGLARTGELFF. The CDR3 DNA sequence: TGCAGTGCTCCCGGACTAGCACGTACCGGGGAGCTGTTTTTT.

Notes on this clonotype: A read error may be the cause here, since a much bigger clone is one base away. The genes are TRBV15 and TRBJ1-2, with no clear D. This CDR3 has 14 residues. CDR1 LNHNV and CDR2 YYDKDF come from the germline V gene (reference sequence). The CDR3 reads CATSRAVGENGYIF. The CDR3 DNA reads TGTGCCACCAGCCGGGCGGTTGGCGAGAATGGCTACATCTTC.

This clonotype was counted a few times. The J gene is TRBJ1-1, the V gene TRBV9, with TRBD1 as a possible D gene (5 bases). The CDR3 spans 15 residues. CDR1 is SGDLS and CDR2 is YYNGEE in the germline V gene. With 0 bases removed from V and 1 base from J, the gap between germline ends came to 10 bases. CDR3 residues: CASSVEGTENTEAFF. CDR3 bases: TGTGCCAGCAGCGTAGAAGGGACTGAGAACACTGAAGCTTTCTTT.

This clonotype was recorded many times. Here the CDR3 DNA reads TGTGCCAGCAGCCCATGGGACGGAGGAGCTCAGCCCCAGCATTTT. Encoded protein: CASSPWDGGAQPQHF. V is TRBV7-2 and J is TRBJ1-5; D possibly corresponds to TRBD1 (5 bases). Per the germline V gene, CDR1 is SGHTA and CDR2 is FQGNSA. Deletions cut 5 bases from V and 6 bases from J, with 17 bases between. CDR3 size: 15 residues. Full variable domain (outside the CDR3, taken from reference TRBV7-2 and TRBJ1-5): GAGVSQSPSNKVTEKGKDVELRCDPISGHTALYWYRQSLGQGLEFLIYFQGNSAPDKSGLPSDRFSAERTGGSVSTLTIQRTQQEDSAVYLCASSPWDGGAQPQHFGDGTRLSIL.

In this sample, this clonotype turned up many times. The chain couples TRBV10-3 to TRBJ2-7; 10 bases are shared with TRBD1. This CDR3 is 13 amino acids long. The V and J ends lost 11 bases and 7 bases, in that order; junction bases with no gene match: 11. From germline, CDR1 is ENHRY and CDR2 SYGVKD. Here the CDR3 reads CASAGQGSIEQYF. In DNA form, the CDR3 reads TGTGCCTCAGCGGGACAGGGGTCCATAGAGCAGTACTTC.

Ten or more counts support this clonotype. The J gene is TRBJ2-1, the V gene TRBV11-2; D unclear. This CDR3 spans 12 amino acids. V lost 2 bases to trimming and J lost 5 bases, with 4 bases between them. Germline V gene lookup returns CDR1 SGHAT and CDR2 FQNNGV. CDR3 loop: CASSLTDNEQFF. The CDR3 DNA follows: TGTGCCAGCAGCTTAACCGACAATGAGCAGTTCTTC. The whole variable domain, filled in from reference TRBV11-2 and TRBJ2-1, reads EAGVAQSPRYKIIEKRQSVAFWCNPISGHATLYWYQQILGQGPKLLIQFQNNGVVDDSQLPKDRFSAERLKGVDSTLKIQPAKLEDSAVYLCASSLTDNEQFFGPGTRLTVL.

This clonotype has a count of ten or more. V and J are TRBV14 and TRBJ2-3; 7 bases line up with TRBD2. CDR3 length: 16 residues. V shed 3 bases and J 2 bases; nucleotides not matched to a gene: 8. CDR1 is SGHDN and CDR2 is FVKESK in the germline V gene. CDR3 residues: CASSHLVLADTDTQYF. The CDR3 nucleotides read TGTGCCAGCAGCCACCTCGTGCTAGCGGACACAGATACGCAGTATTTT.

This clonotype came up many times. The chain is built from TRBV5-1 and TRBJ2-1; TRBD1 matches 9 bases. Trimming removed 3 bases from V and 8 bases from J; junction bases left unmatched: 9. The CDR3 consists of 15 residues. Germline V CDR1 and CDR2: SGHRS, YFSETQ. The DNA of the CDR3 is TGCGCCAGCAGCTCCAGGACAGGGGAATATTATGAGCAGTTCTTC. The encoded protein is CASSSRTGEYYEQFF.

This clonotype was recorded a few times. This sequence joins TRBV20-1 and TRBJ2-7, with 10 nucleotides matching TRBD1. The CDR3 has 16 residues. Germline V CDR1 and CDR2: DFQATT, SNEGSKA (reference sequence). V lost 5 bases and J lost 6; bases outside the gene matches: 16. CDR3 nucleotides: TGCAGTGCTTTTACCGGGACAGGGGCCTTCTCGGGCGAGCAGTACTTC. It is translated as CSAFTGTGAFSGEQYF.

This clonotype was picked up a small number of times. V usage is TRBV4-1 and J usage is TRBJ1-1; D remains ambiguous. CDR3 length: 14 amino acids. With 4 bases removed from V and 2 bases from J, the gap between germline ends came to 11 bases. CDR1 and CDR2 from the germline V gene are MGHRA and YSYEKL. The CDR3 loop reads CASSPHPGNTEAFF. The CDR3, as DNA: TGCGCCAGCAGCCCCCATCCCGGTAACACTGAAGCTTTCTTT.

This clonotype was seen many times. This chain joins TRBV6-1 and TRBJ1-5; D uncertain. This CDR3 is built from 15 residues. CDR1 and CDR2 from the germline V gene are MNHNS and SASEGT. V was trimmed by 5 bases and J by 0 bases, leaving 11 bases between them. The CDR3, as DNA: TGTGCCAGCAGTTCGGTGGCCTATAGCAATCAGCCCCAGCATTTT. Protein product: CASSSVAYSNQPQHF.

At least ten counts were recorded for this clonotype. The chain employs TRBV20-1 and TRBJ1-1, with a tentative D call TRBD1 (6 bases). CDR3 length: 14 residues. V gave up 8 bases and J gave up 3 bases, with 19 bases separating them. CDR1 is DFQATT, CDR2 SNEGSKA, per germline (reference sequence). DNA of the CDR3: TGCAGTCCCATAAAGGGGGGGGTGGACACTGAAGCTTTCTTT. Protein product: CSPIKGGVDTEAFF.

Only a few counts were recorded for this clonotype. The V gene is TRBV7-9, the J gene TRBJ1-3, with 7 bases fitting TRBD1. Trimming took 6 bases from V and 2 from J; bases not matched to a gene: 4. This CDR3 spans 14 amino acids. Germline loops: CDR1 SEHNR, CDR2 FQNEAQ (reference sequence). The CDR3 DNA reads TGTGCCAGCAGATCCGGGACAGCTGGAAACACCATATATTTT. Translating it yields CASRSGTAGNTIYF.

This clonotype was detected a few times. The rearrangement joins TRBV29-1 to TRBJ1-5, with a possible D match to TRBD1 (6 bases). CDR1 and CDR2 from the germline V gene are SQVTM and ANQGSEA. This CDR3 comprises 13 residues. Trimming took off 3 bases at V and 7 bases at J, with 13 bases between the two ends. In nucleotides, the CDR3 is TGCAGCGTTGATTCGGGGCAGGGGCAGCCCCAGCATTTT. This codes for CSVDSGQGQPQHF.

The table lists this clonotype with a few counts. This chain connects TRBV5-6 to TRBJ1-3; D gene unclear. Germline V gene lookup returns CDR1 SGHDT and CDR2 YYEEEE. This CDR3 contains 15 residues. The germline V and J ends were trimmed by 4 bases and 0 bases, with 11 bases remaining between them. The CDR3 DNA reads as TGTGCCAGCAGCCACGGACTGACCTCTGGAAACACCATATATTTT. Translation: CASSHGLTSGNTIYF.

This clonotype was counted at least ten times. The gene calls are TRBV7-2 and TRBJ1-2, with 10 bases matching TRBD1. Germline V gene data show CDR1 as SGHTA and CDR2 as FQGNSA. V was pared by 5 bases and J by 4 bases, with 7 bases of the junction left unmatched. This CDR3 has 15 amino acids. CDR3: CASSETTGGGYGYTF. The CDR3 coding sequence is TGTGCCAGCAGCGAGACGACAGGGGGCGGCTATGGCTACACCTTC.